A selection of T cell receptor beta chains follows, all from one sample in a study of blood T cell repertoires in COVID-19. Profiled with immunoSEQ multiplex PCR; TCRdb holds only in-frame clones, not every one. This table holds under 350,000 clones, approximately 90% found once. The sequenced sample was peripheral blood. The receptors were sampled from a man aged 35-49 years with acute or convalescent COVID-19. Both conserved end residues are part of each CDR3. The D gene is left open where the match is weak. A clone size is listed for some rows: how often the clone was seen (once, few, many), or a class if it is expanded.

v_call,j_call,d_call,clone_size,cdr3_aa,cdr3_nt
TRBV19,TRBJ1-5,TRBD1,NA,CASSPPGQGWGFNQPQHF,TGTGCCAGTAGTCCACCGGGACAGGGATGGGGTTTTAATCAGCCCCAGCATTTT
TRBV5-6,TRBJ2-2,NA,NA,CASSPTMATGELFF,TGTGCCAGCAGCCCAACGATGGCCACCGGGGAGCTGTTTTTT
TRBV6-6,TRBJ1-2,NA,NA,CASSYSTQPEGYTF,TGTGCCAGCAGTTACTCGACGCAGCCGGAGGGCTACACCTTC
TRBV5-4,TRBJ1-1,NA,once,CASSLWGRHTEAFF,TGTGCCAGCAGCCTGTGGGGCCGGCACACTGAAGCTTTCTTT
TRBV19,TRBJ1-1,NA,NA,CASIIYTEAFF,TGTGCCAGTATAATTTACACTGAAGCTTTCTTT
TRBV4-1,TRBJ1-1,NA,few,CASSQGAQMNTEAFF,TGCGCCAGCAGCCAAGGTGCGCAAATGAACACTGAAGCTTTCTTT
TRBV5-1,TRBJ1-6,NA,NA,CASSLTRSGTDSPLHF,TGCGCCAGCAGCTTGACCAGGAGCGGTACGGATTCACCCCTCCACTTT
TRBV13,TRBJ1-1,NA,NA,CASSLRVNTEAFF,TGTGCCAGCAGCCTCCGGGTGAACACTGAAGCTTTCTTT
TRBV7-3,TRBJ2-2,NA,NA,CASSLSSDMHTGELFF,TGTGCCAGCAGCTTATCTTCGGACATGCACACCGGGGAGCTGTTTTTT
TRBV21-1,TRBJ2-2,NA,NA,CASSIQRGRAGELFF,TGTGCCAGCAGCATCCAAAGGGGGCGAGCCGGGGAGCTGTTTTTT
TRBV4-1,TRBJ1-1,TRBD1,NA,CASSRGQGKAFF,TGCGCCAGCAGCCGAGGACAGGGCAAAGCTTTCTTT
TRBV25-1,TRBJ2-1,TRBD2,NA,CASSDQAAGRGGKNEQFF,TGTGCCAGCAGTGATCAGGCAGCGGGACGGGGGGGAAAGAATGAGCAGTTCTTC
TRBV10-3,TRBJ2-3,NA,once,CAISESVGSGTDTQYF,TGTGCCATCAGTGAGTCAGTAGGGAGCGGCACAGATACGCAGTATTTT
TRBV6-1,TRBJ1-1,NA,NA,CASSETGNTEAFF,TGTGCCAGCAGTGAAACAGGGAACACTGAAGCTTTCTTT
TRBV29-1,TRBJ2-3,NA,few,CSVRDSTDTQYF,TGCAGCGTGCGGGACAGCACAGATACGCAGTATTTT
TRBV24-1,TRBJ2-7,NA,NA,CATSGPVSGAYEQYF,TGTGCCACCAGTGGCCCTGTGTCAGGGGCCTACGAGCAGTACTTC
TRBV7-2,TRBJ2-3,TRBD2,once,CASSFRRGEGTDTQYF,TGTGCCAGCAGCTTCCGACGGGGGGAAGGCACAGATACGCAGTATTTT
TRBV27,TRBJ1-2,NA,once,CASSLGRGYGYTF,TGTGCCAGCAGTTTAGGTAGGGGCTATGGCTACACCTTC
TRBV9,TRBJ2-5,TRBD2,NA,CASSVGTASGGKETQYF,TGTGCCAGCAGCGTAGGAACGGCTAGCGGGGGGAAAGAGACCCAGTACTTC
TRBV11-2,TRBJ2-2,TRBD1,NA,CASSLGRGITGELFF,TGTGCCAGCAGCTTAGGCAGGGGGATCACCGGGGAGCTGTTTTTT
TRBV30,TRBJ1-2,NA,NA,CACPQGGGYTF,TGTGCCTGCCCTCAGGGCGGAGGCTACACCTTC
TRBV6-5,TRBJ2-1,NA,NA,CASILTSRTADEQFF,TGTGCCAGCATTCTAACCTCCCGGACAGCCGATGAGCAGTTCTTC
TRBV11-2,TRBJ2-1,TRBD2,NA,CASSLEGLGGREQFF,TGTGCCAGCAGCTTAGAAGGACTAGGTGGTAGAGAGCAGTTCTTC
TRBV11-2,TRBJ2-3,NA,NA,CASSLQGSSTDTQYF,TGTGCCAGCAGCCTACAGGGCAGTAGCACAGATACGCAGTATTTT
TRBV7-8,TRBJ1-1,NA,NA,CASSLGAANTEAFF,TGTGCCAGCAGCTTGGGGGCGGCGAACACTGAAGCTTTCTTT
TRBV27,TRBJ2-3,TRBD2,NA,CASSLLTSGGSKDTQYF,TGTGCCAGCAGTCTCTTGACTAGCGGGGGGTCAAAAGATACGCAGTATTTT
TRBV24-1,TRBJ2-5,TRBD1,NA,CATSDTGTGHETQYF,TGTGCCACCAGTGATACCGGGACAGGGCACGAGACCCAGTACTTC
TRBV21-1,TRBJ2-7,NA,NA,CASSKATGKVEQYF,TGTGCCAGCAGCAAAGCCACAGGGAAGGTCGAGCAGTACTTC
TRBV24-1,TRBJ1-1,NA,NA,CATSDPTVSTEAFF,TGTGCCACCAGTGATCCGACAGTAAGCACTGAAGCTTTCTTT
TRBV6-5,TRBJ2-6,NA,NA,CASRGTSGANVLTF,TGTGCCAGCCGCGGTACCTCTGGGGCCAACGTCCTGACTTTC
TRBV3-1/TRBV3-2,TRBJ1-2,NA,NA,CASSQDLGVGDGYTF,TGTGCCAGCAGCCAAGATCTCGGGGTGGGAGATGGCTACACCTTC
TRBV28,TRBJ1-2,NA,few,CASSSSAGSLRGYTF,TGTGCCAGCAGTTCATCGGCGGGCAGCCTAAGGGGCTACACCTTC
TRBV5-8,TRBJ2-1,NA,NA,CASRRTGEQFF,TGTGCCAGCAGACGGACGGGGGAGCAGTTCTTC
TRBV7-8,TRBJ1-1,TRBD1,NA,CASSSSFGTAEAFF,TGTGCCAGCAGCTCTTCTTTCGGGACAGCTGAAGCTTTCTTT
TRBV19,TRBJ1-5,TRBD1,NA,CASSSSGTGSRQPQHF,TGTGCCAGTAGTTCTTCCGGGACAGGGTCCAGACAGCCCCAGCATTTT
TRBV7-9,TRBJ1-2,TRBD1,NA,CASSTTSLTGNYGYTF,TGTGCCAGCAGCACTACATCCCTGACAGGGAACTATGGCTACACCTTC
TRBV3-1/TRBV3-2,TRBJ1-5,NA,NA,CASSLSGLNQPQHF,TGTGCCAGCAGCCTCAGCGGGCTCAATCAGCCCCAGCATTTT
TRBV12-5,TRBJ2-7,TRBD1,NA,CASGSSDRGYEQYF,TGTGCTAGTGGTTCCTCGGACAGGGGATACGAGCAGTACTTC
TRBV6-2/TRBV6-3,TRBJ2-1,NA,few,CASSYLTENNEQFF,TGTGCCAGCAGTTACCTCACTGAGAACAATGAGCAGTTCTTC
TRBV7-7,TRBJ1-5,TRBD1,few,CASSLYITGTGDGARQPQHF,TGTGCCAGCAGTTTATATATAACCGGGACAGGGGACGGGGCCAGGCAGCCCCAGCATTTT
TRBV11-2,TRBJ2-2,NA,NA,CASRSTKQGNTGELFF,TGTGCCAGCAGGTCCACGAAGCAGGGCAACACCGGGGAGCTGTTTTTT
TRBV11-3,TRBJ2-1,TRBD1,few,CASSLGIQQGGNEQFF,TGTGCCAGCAGCTTAGGTATACAACAGGGGGGCAATGAGCAGTTCTTC